These T cell receptor beta chains were read from a single sample in a study of CD8 T cells in ankylosing spondylitis. TCRdb itself ran the 5' RACE reads through MiXCR, one entry per CDR3 protein. The profile covers some 700,000 distinct CDR3 sequences, with roughly 20% appearing a single time and 15% to 20% taken by the ten largest. The source material was blood, either unsorted or a sorted T cell fraction (not recorded which). Receptor source: a male donor with ankylosing spondylitis. The conserved cysteine and the conserved F or W are not part of the CDR3 here.

V gene,J gene,CDR3 protein
TRBV4-3,TRBJ1-6,ASSRQGGSPLH
TRBV29-1,TRBJ1-1,STKTGTFYTEAF
TRBV12-3/TRBV12-4,TRBJ1-6,ASSPRVYNSPLH
TRBV12-3/TRBV12-4,TRBJ1-2,ASSPGRGGYT
TRBV7-9,TRBJ1-1,ASTPDPGGTEAF
TRBV3-1,TRBJ1-2,ASSPGYNYGYT
TRBV27,TRBJ2-7,ASHKLAGRGEQY
TRBV2,TRBJ2-7,ASSEGERGYEQY
TRBV28,TRBJ1-2,ASSFPLGNYGYT
TRBV3-1,TRBJ2-2,ASSQLQRGNTGELF
TRBV20-1,TRBJ1-3,SASSPGEGNTIY
TRBV4-1,TRBJ2-2,ASSQGLAGAVVELF
TRBV7-2,TRBJ1-5,ASSSDREQPQH
TRBV5-1,TRBJ2-3,ACSLGGGSTDTQY
TRBV2,TRBJ2-1,ASIWRTSYNEQF
TRBV5-1,TRBJ2-2,ASSWDGGGELF
TRBV4-3,TRBJ2-2,ASSQDTRISGELF
TRBV5-1,TRBJ2-7,ASSLAGSPGYEQY
TRBV27,TRBJ1-5,ASSLAAGGQPQH
TRBV20-1,TRBJ2-2,SARSGTRSTGELF
TRBV21-1,TRBJ2-3,ASSMEAARVDTQY
TRBV7-2,TRBJ2-1,ASSLDAGGSVEQF
TRBV3-1,TRBJ2-7,ASSTTAGTSSYEQY
TRBV3-1,TRBJ2-1,ASNRLGEEQF
TRBV7-2,TRBJ1-2,ASSTRQGGYGYT
TRBV7-3,TRBJ1-1,ASSWGQGTEAF
TRBV28,TRBJ2-1,ASSRLLAGGREDEQF
TRBV12-3/TRBV12-4,TRBJ2-6,ASCQDRAPSLGGANVLT
TRBV7-2,TRBJ2-5,ASSLRPSGETQY
TRBV9,TRBJ2-1,ASSVSAQVGTGADNEQF
TRBV13,TRBJ2-1,ASSPPGGAPYNEQF
TRBV29-1,TRBJ2-2,SVPGEGGELF
TRBV11-2,TRBJ2-1,ASSLRDRVY
TRBV27,TRBJ2-5,ASSSLREVGTQY
TRBV12-3/TRBV12-4,TRBJ1-3,ASSFGRIGNTIY
TRBV5-6,TRBJ2-7,ASSWEGYEQY
TRBV27,TRBJ2-5,ASSPVAGGQTQY
TRBV29-1,TRBJ1-1,SVEGTGVGTEAF
TRBV29-1,TRBJ2-5,SVEDFGDDGTGGWETQY
TRBV9,TRBJ2-2,ASSVVGSDTGELF
TRBV20-1,TRBJ2-3,SATPTDSTDTQY